These 9 T cell receptor beta chains were sequenced from one sample in a study of cytomegalovirus exposure and HLA in healthy donors (TCRdb year 2017). The receptor library was made with the immunoSEQ multiplex PCR assay. In TCRdb, the immuneACCESS table is reduced to in-frame sequences with V and J assigned. These tables do not hold every clone; where another copy was compared, an unresolved V gene accounts for under half, and the others remain unexplained. This sample comprises around 130,000 clones, over 85% of them detected only once. The ten biggest clones cover about 3% of the sample. Sequences were obtained from PBMCs. These TCRs come from a man aged 25-45 years in good health and CMV-seronegative.

This rearrangement joins TRBV19 to TRBJ1-1; possibly TRBD1 for D (6 bases). V shed 7 bases and J shed 0 bases, with 15 bases lying between them. The CDR3 totals 15 residues. CDR1 is LNHDA, CDR2 SQIVND, per germline (reference sequence). The CDR3 region has the DNA TGTGCCAGTACCCCCGGACAGTTGATGAACACTGAAGCTTTCTTT. Its translation is CASTPGQLMNTEAFF.

V gene TRBV7-9 combines with J gene TRBJ2-7, with 7 bases aligning to TRBD1. This CDR3 contains 15 residues. Trimming took 8 bases from V and 2 from J; bases not matched to a gene: 12. The germline V gene encodes CDR1 SEHNR and CDR2 FQNEAQ (reference sequence). The CDR3 DNA follows: TGTGCCAGCTACTTCTCGGGACAGCAACCCTACGAGCAGTACTTC. Translating it yields CASYFSGQQPYEQYF.

The chain is built from TRBV5-1 and TRBJ1-2; 10 nucleotides agree with TRBD1. V shed 0 bases and J 6 bases; nucleotides not matched to a gene: 5. CDR1 SGHRS and CDR2 YFSETQ come from the germline V gene. This CDR3 has 15 amino acids. CDR3 region: CASSLVGTGADGYTF. The CDR3 DNA is TGCGCCAGCAGCTTGGTGGGGACAGGGGCGGATGGCTACACCTTC.

The V call is TRBV7-9, the J call TRBJ1-2, with 7 nucleotides matching TRBD1. Looked up from germline, CDR1 is SEHNR and CDR2 is FQNEAQ (reference sequence). This CDR3 has 13 residues. The trim removed 4 bases at V and 8 bases at J, leaving 7 bases unmatched. CDR3 loop: CASSSETGKGYTF. CDR3 DNA sequence: TGTGCCAGCAGCTCCGAGACAGGGAAAGGCTACACCTTC.

J is TRBJ2-7 and V is TRBV13; D remains ambiguous. Trimming took 2 bases from V and 5 from J, leaving 7 bases between them. Germline CDR1 is PRHDT and CDR2 is FYEKMQ (reference sequence). The CDR3 is 12 residues long. CDR3 residues: CASSLYKNEQYF. The CDR3, as DNA: TGTGCCAGCAGCTTATACAAGAACGAGCAGTACTTC. The full variable domain, its missing parts supplied by reference TRBV13 and TRBJ2-7, is AAGVIQSPRHLIKEKRETATLKCYPIPRHDTVYWYQQGPGQDPQFLISFYEKMQSDKGSIPDRFSAQQFSDYHSELNMSSLELGDSALYFCASSLYKNEQYFGPGTRLTVT.

The rearrangement uses TRBV7-9 and TRBJ2-4; 8 nucleotides align to TRBD1. Trimming took 5 bases from V and 3 from J; bases not matched to a gene: 6. CDR1 and CDR2 (germline): SEHNR, FQNEAQ (reference sequence). The CDR3 is 15 residues long. The CDR3 region has the DNA TGTGCCAGCAGCCAGAGCAGGGGGCTCAAAAACATTCAGTACTTC. Translation gives CASSQSRGLKNIQYF.

The V and J genes are TRBV13 and TRBJ2-7, with 10 bases matching TRBD2. CDR1 PRHDT and CDR2 FYEKMQ come from the germline V gene (reference sequence). There are 15 residues in the CDR3. The V gene end was trimmed by 5 bases and the J gene end by 6 bases; junction bases not matched to a gene: 10. The CDR3 protein is CASSDSGGTTSEQYF. The CDR3 DNA follows: TGTGCCAGCAGCGATAGCGGGGGGACCACCTCCGAGCAGTACTTC.

The CDR3 protein is CASTPSAKNSPLHF. The CDR3 DNA reads as TGTGCCAGTACCCCATCAGCGAAGAATTCACCCCTCCACTTT. This sequence joins TRBV19 and TRBJ1-6, with unresolved D. V lost 7 bases and J lost 7, with 14 bases in between. The CDR3 sequence is 14 residues long. Germline V gives CDR1 LNHDA, CDR2 SQIVND (reference sequence).

This clone was recorded only once. The V and J genes are TRBV7-9 and TRBJ2-1; possibly TRBD2 for D (8 bases). This CDR3 is 13 amino acids long. Per the germline V gene, CDR1 is SEHNR and CDR2 is FQNEAQ (reference sequence). The V end lost 8 bases, the J end lost 5 bases, and 13 bases lay between the germline ends. CDR3 sequence (DNA): TGTGCCAGCCGGGAGGGGGCCAACAATGAGCAGTTCTTC. Its protein product is CASREGANNEQFF. The whole variable domain, filled in from reference TRBV7-9 and TRBJ2-1, reads DTGVSQNPRHKITKRGQNVTFRCDPISEHNRLYWYRQTLGQGPEFLTYFQNEAQLEKSRLLSDRFSAERPKGSFSTLEIQRTEQGDSAMYLCASREGANNEQFFGPGTRLTVL.